These T cell receptor beta chains were read from a single sample in a study of cytomegalovirus exposure and HLA in healthy donors. Clones were read by immunoSEQ multiplex PCR, and TCRdb kept only the in-frame ones, dropping some. The table includes 130,000 or so clones, approximately 80% detected once. The sample consisted of PBMCs. These receptors were obtained from a woman aged 55-70 years in good health and CMV-seronegative. Each CDR3 is given with its conserved first and last residue. D genes are given only for firm matches. Clone size, where shown, is once, few, many, or a class for clones that have expanded.

d_call	v_call	clone_size	j_call	cdr3_nt	cdr3_aa
-	TRBV18	few	TRBJ2-5	TGTGCCAGCTCACTGAGCCAGGGAGGAGAGACCCAGTACTTC	CASSLSQGGETQYF
-	TRBV11-2	-	TRBJ2-1	TGTGCCAGCAGCTCAGACGGGGGTTTGGGTGAGCAGTTCTTC	CASSSDGGLGEQFF
-	TRBV27	-	TRBJ1-5	TGTGCCAGCAGCCGCATGGGGGGTGATCCGCCCCAGCATTTT	CASSRMGGDPPQHF
-	TRBV4-2	-	TRBJ1-1	TGTGCCAGCAGCCAAGATCCAGACCCAGGTGGTGAAGCTTTCTTT	CASSQDPDPGGEAFF
-	TRBV4-1	-	TRBJ2-3	TGCGCCAGCAGCCAAGGAACGGACATCCTACCGCCCACAGATACGCAGTATTTT	CASSQGTDILPPTDTQYF
TRBD1	TRBV28	-	TRBJ2-7	TGTGCCAGCAGTTTAGTAGGGACAGGGCACTACGAGCAGTACTTC	CASSLVGTGHYEQYF
-	TRBV2	-	TRBJ1-2	TGTGCCAGCAGTGAACAACAGGGCGGCGTTGGCTATGGCTACACCTTC	CASSEQQGGVGYGYTF
-	TRBV9	-	TRBJ1-5	TGTGCCAGCAGCGATCACAGGGAAGGGCAGCCCCAGCATTTT	CASSDHREGQPQHF
TRBD1	TRBV4-1	-	TRBJ2-7	TGCGCCAGCAGCCAACCCCGACAGGGAACGAACGAGCAGTACTTC	CASSQPRQGTNEQYF
-	TRBV7-3	-	TRBJ2-2	TGTGCCAGCAGCTTAAGCGGGGCCACCGGGGAGCTGTTTTTT	CASSLSGATGELFF
-	TRBV28	few	TRBJ2-7	TGTGCCAGCGGAGCCTACGAGCAGTACTTC	CASGAYEQYF
TRBD2	TRBV6-1	-	TRBJ2-1	TGTGCCAGCAGTGCTCCGACTAGCGGGGGGGCCGCTGCGCAGTTCTTC	CASSAPTSGGAAAQFF
TRBD2	TRBV30	-	TRBJ2-5	TGTGCCTGGAGTAGGACTAGCGGGAGTGGGGGGACCCAGTACTTC	CAWSRTSGSGGTQYF
-	TRBV2	-	TRBJ1-5	TGTGCCAGCAGTGAAAACAGCCGGCCCCAGCATTTT	CASSENSRPQHF
-	TRBV28	-	TRBJ2-6	TGTGCCAGCAGGATCGGAGGGATGGTTGGGTCTGGGGCCAACGTCCTGACTTTC	CASRIGGMVGSGANVLTF
-	TRBV21-1	-	TRBJ2-1	TGTGCCAGACAGGGCCCCTTAACAGGGTACAATGAGCAGTTCTTC	CARQGPLTGYNEQFF
TRBD1	TRBV27	-	TRBJ2-7	TGTGCCAGCAGCCGCACCGGGACAGGAACCTACGAGCAGTACTTC	CASSRTGTGTYEQYF
TRBD1	TRBV2	-	TRBJ2-7	TGTGCCAGCAGTTCCGGGACAGGGGTTCTCGAGCAGTACTTC	CASSSGTGVLEQYF
-	TRBV7-2	few	TRBJ1-5	TGTGCCAGCAGCTTAGAGGTGGGGCGAAATCAGCCCCAGCATTTT	CASSLEVGRNQPQHF
-	TRBV6-5	-	TRBJ2-7	TGTGCCAGCAGTTACCGGGGACAGACCAGCGGGGAGCAGTACTTC	CASSYRGQTSGEQYF
TRBD2	TRBV9	-	TRBJ2-2	TGTGCCAGCAGCGTAGTCGCTAGCGGGAACACCGGGGAGCTGTTTTTT	CASSVVASGNTGELFF
-	TRBV23-1	-	TRBJ2-7	TGCGCCAGCAGTCAATCAGGAAACAGAAACTCCTACGAGCAGTACTTC	CASSQSGNRNSYEQYF
TRBD1	TRBV6-1	-	TRBJ2-3	TGTGCCAGCAGTGCCGGAGACAGGGCGAGCACAGATACGCAGTATTTT	CASSAGDRASTDTQYF
TRBD1	TRBV7-8	-	TRBJ2-7	TGTGCCAGCAGCCCCTTTTTGGCAGGGGGCGGTCAATACGAGCAGTACTTC	CASSPFLAGGGQYEQYF
-	TRBV7-9	-	TRBJ1-3	TGTGCCAGCAGCCCGGGAAGGGAGCCTGGAAACACCATATATTTT	CASSPGREPGNTIYF
-	TRBV29-1	-	TRBJ1-2	TGCAGCGTTGCGCCGGGACAAAATAACTATGGCTACACCTTC	CSVAPGQNNYGYTF
TRBD1	TRBV27	once	TRBJ1-2	TGTGCCAGCAGTTTCTTGGACAGGGGAAACTATGGCTACACCTTC	CASSFLDRGNYGYTF
TRBD2	TRBV19	-	TRBJ2-3	TGTGCCAGCCGACGACTAGCGGGGGGTAGCACAGATACGCAGTATTTT	CASRRLAGGSTDTQYF
TRBD2	TRBV29-1	few	TRBJ2-5	TGCAGCGTTGAAAGTGGGGTAGCGGGAGGGTTTACGGAGACCCAGTACTTC	CSVESGVAGGFTETQYF
-	TRBV23-1	-	TRBJ2-2	TGCGCCAGCAGTCAAACTCCACCCCCTAGGTCCGGGGAGCTGTTTTTT	CASSQTPPPRSGELFF
-	TRBV4-1	once	TRBJ1-2	TGCGCCAGCAGCCAAGATCCAGGCACCAGCTATGGCTACACCTTC	CASSQDPGTSYGYTF
-	TRBV5-1	-	TRBJ1-1	TGCGCCAGCAGCTTGGAGGGGCGGAACACTGAAGCTTTCTTT	CASSLEGRNTEAFF
TRBD1	TRBV30	few	TRBJ2-5	TGTGCCTGGTCTCCACATAGGGGGACAGGGGTCGAGACCCAGTACTTC	CAWSPHRGTGVETQYF
TRBD2	TRBV28	-	TRBJ2-1	TGTGCCAGCACTTCGGCGGGAGCGGGGGACTACAATGAGCAGTTCTTC	CASTSAGAGDYNEQFF
TRBD2	TRBV5-1	-	TRBJ2-1	TGCGCCAGCAGCCCCGGGACTAGCGGCAACAATGAGCAGTTCTTC	CASSPGTSGNNEQFF
-	TRBV5-8	-	TRBJ1-1	TGTGCCAGCAGCCGAAGGAACGACGAAGGGGCAGCTTTCTTT	CASSRRNDEGAAFF
TRBD2	TRBV5-1	-	TRBJ2-1	TGCGCCAGCAGATCACCGGGACTAGCGGGAGCCAATGAGCAGTTCTTC	CASRSPGLAGANEQFF
TRBD2	TRBV4-2	-	TRBJ2-7	TGTGCCAGCAGCCAAGATGGGGGGGGGACTTCCTACGAGCAGTACTTC	CASSQDGGGTSYEQYF
TRBD2	TRBV6-1	-	TRBJ2-3	TGTGCCAGCAGAAGACTAGCGCCGGGCACAGATACGCAGTATTTT	CASRRLAPGTDTQYF
TRBD2	TRBV7-9	-	TRBJ2-2	TGTGCCAGCAGCTTAGAAGTTCGAACTAGCGGGGGGCGCACCGGGGAGCTGTTTTTT	CASSLEVRTSGGRTGELFF
TRBD1	TRBV13	-	TRBJ2-3	TGTGCCAGCAGGGGACAGCCAGACGTCACAGATACGCAGTATTTT	CASRGQPDVTDTQYF
-	TRBV21-1	-	TRBJ1-5	TGTGCCAGCGGTAATGGGACAGGGAGCAATCAGCCCCAGCATTTT	CASGNGTGSNQPQHF
-	TRBV13	-	TRBJ2-7	TGTGCCAGCAGCTTATTATCCTACGAGCAGTACTTC	CASSLLSYEQYF
-	TRBV30	-	TRBJ1-4	TGTGCCTGGCAGACAGGCCCTAATGAAAAACTGTTTTTT	CAWQTGPNEKLFF
-	TRBV7-2	few	TRBJ2-7	TGTGCCAGCAGCTTAGCCGGCGGGGGCCGGGCCTCCTACGAGCAGTACTTC	CASSLAGGGRASYEQYF
TRBD2	TRBV18	few	TRBJ2-7	TGTGCCAGCTCACCAGCGGGAGGGGAGCAGTACTTC	CASSPAGGEQYF
-	TRBV6-5	-	TRBJ2-3	TGTGCCAGCAGTACCCGGTTAGATCCAGATACGCAGTATTTT	CASSTRLDPDTQYF
-	TRBV20-1	few	TRBJ2-1	TGCAGTGCCACCAGGGTGAATGAGCAGTTCTTC	CSATRVNEQFF